Listed here is a single T cell receptor (beta chain). Antigen specificity is unknown. This sample was taken from a study of OX40 agonist ivuxolimab in advanced cancers. The study's findings and limits: Partial responders receiving 0.1-3.0 mg/kg showed among the lowest clonal expansion.

TCRdb's table, derived via immunoSEQ multiplex PCR, lists solely in-frame clones and lacks some. The table includes 70,000 or so clones, 85% detected once. The CDR3 spans 16 residues. V trimming: 2 bases; J trimming: 5 bases; junction bases outside the gene matches: 8. The germline V gene has CDR1 SGHTA and CDR2 FQGTGA. Sample: CD4+ or CD8+ T cells sorted from blood, taken in a trial of the OX40 agonist ivuxolimab. This chain connects TRBV7-3 to TRBJ2-3, with 9 bases matching TRBD2. This TCR was recovered from an adult with an advanced solid tumor such as melanoma, head and neck, liver or kidney cancer. In DNA form, the CDR3 reads TGTGCCAGCAGCTTAGCGGGAGGGGCGGGGGAAGATACGCAGTATTTT. It is translated as CASSLAGGAGEDTQYF.